This T cell receptor beta chain was captured by sequencing in a study of response to subunit inactivated influenza vaccine. Overall study findings and caveats: Few additional T cells are recruited per seasonal influenza vaccination, authors suggested.

TCRdb processed the RT-PCR reads anew with MiXCR; each CDR3 protein has one entry. The sample has hundreds of thousands of distinct CDR3 sequences, approximately 12% seen once; the top ten hold roughly a tenth. About this clonotype itself: The antigen is not known.

Germline CDR1 MDHEN, CDR2 SYDVKM. This CDR3 is 16 amino acids long. V lost 5 bases and J lost 0, with 17 bases in between. The receptor was derived from a man aged 45-60 years who received an inactivated influenza vaccine. Sample: PBMCs from blood, taken on the day of vaccination. The genes are TRBV28 and TRBJ2-7; tentatively, D is TRBD2 (5 bases). The DNA of the CDR3 is TGTGCCAGCAGTACCCCCAGCGGTTTTAGCTCCTACGAGCAGTACTTC. Protein product: CASSTPSGFSSYEQYF.